Listed below are T cell receptor beta chains from one sample, sequenced in a study of CD8 T cells in ankylosing spondylitis. TCRdb called the 5' RACE reads again in MiXCR, with one record for every CDR3 protein. The table includes 700,000 or so distinct CDR3 sequences, around 19% detected once. The sample consisted of blood, either unsorted or a sorted T cell fraction (not recorded which). The receptor set was obtained from a male donor with ankylosing spondylitis. Both conserved end residues are part of each CDR3. The order of the fields is J gene, clone size, D gene, V gene, CDR3 DNA, CDR3 protein. The D gene is left open where the match is weak. Clone size is not always given. Where it is, it says once, few, many or a class for expanded clones.

TRBJ2-1 | many | - | TRBV2 | TGTGCCAGCAGTGAAGGGGTGGTAGGCAATGAGCAGTTCTTC | CASSEGVVGNEQFF
TRBJ2-1 | few | - | TRBV11-1 | TGTGCCAGCAGCTTAACGGGCGGGGCCTACAATGAGCAGTTCTTC | CASSLTGGAYNEQFF
TRBJ2-7 | few | TRBD2 | TRBV4-2 | TGTGCCAGCAGCACCGCGGGGGGCTCCTACGAGCAGTACTTC | CASSTAGGSYEQYF
TRBJ2-3 | - | TRBD2 | TRBV7-9 | TGTGCCAGCAGCTTAACCCCAGCGGGGGTCGGGACAGATACGCAGTATTTT | CASSLTPAGVGTDTQYF
TRBJ2-1 | few | TRBD1 | TRBV5-6 | TGTGCCAGCACCAGGACAGGGGCCCAGGGTGAGCAGTTCTTC | CASTRTGAQGEQFF
TRBJ2-3 | - | TRBD1 | TRBV4-2 | TGTGCCAGCAGCCAAGATCGGAACAGGGGGCGATCAGATACGCAGTATTTT | CASSQDRNRGRSDTQYF
TRBJ1-2 | - | - | TRBV12-3/TRBV12-4 | TGTGCTAGCAGGAGTGGGGGGGACTATGGCTACACCTTC | CASRSGGDYGYTF
TRBJ2-7 | many | - | TRBV12-3/TRBV12-4 | TGTGCCAGCAGTCCATCCTACGAGCAGTACTTC | CASSPSYEQYF
TRBJ2-1 | many | TRBD2 | TRBV24-1 | TGTGCCACCAGTGACCTGACTAGCGGGAGGATTAATGAGCAGTTCTTC | CATSDLTSGRINEQFF
TRBJ2-3 | - | - | TRBV11-2 | TGTGCCAGCAGCCGTACAACGGGGACGCAGTATTTT | CASSRTTGTQYF
TRBJ2-1 | - | - | TRBV28 | TGTGCCAGCAGTTCCGCTCCCCTTCTTACCTCAGCCCCAAGGAATGAGCAGTTCTTC | CASSSAPLLTSAPRNEQFF
TRBJ1-2 | - | - | TRBV12-3/TRBV12-4 | TGTGCCAGCAGCCCCCCCCTCAAGGAGAATGGCTACACCTTC | CASSPPLKENGYTF
TRBJ1-1 | - | - | TRBV12-3/TRBV12-4 | TGTGCCAGCAGTTTCCGGCAGGGGTTGGCTTTCTTT | CASSFRQGLAFF
TRBJ2-1 | - | - | TRBV3-1 | TGTGCCAGCAGCCAAGCGATGGACACTGAGCAGTTCTTC | CASSQAMDTEQFF
TRBJ2-3 | - | - | TRBV20-1 | TGCAGTGCTAAGGGGAGAACAGATACGCAGTATTTT | CSAKGRTDTQYF
TRBJ2-2 | - | TRBD1 | TRBV12-3/TRBV12-4 | TGTGCCAGCGGAGTCACAGGGGTAACCGGGGAGCTGTTTTTT | CASGVTGVTGELFF
TRBJ1-1 | - | - | TRBV5-1 | TGCGCCAGCAGAAGAACTGGACAATCTGCCGGGGAGGGAGTGAACACTGAAGCTTTCTTT | CASRRTGQSAGEGVNTEAFF
TRBJ2-2 | - | TRBD1 | TRBV5-1 | TGCGCCAGCAGCCCCGTACGGGGACAGGGTTATAGGCGGAACACCGGGGAGCTGTTTTTT | CASSPVRGQGYRRNTGELFF
TRBJ2-5 | - | - | TRBV7-6 | TGTGCCAGCAGCATCTATTGGGGTGACGGAGAGACCCAGTACTTC | CASSIYWGDGETQYF
TRBJ1-1 | - | TRBD1 | TRBV5-5 | TGTGCCAGCAGCACTAGACAGGGGTGGGACACTGAAGCTTTCTTT | CASSTRQGWDTEAFF
TRBJ1-2 | - | - | TRBV20-1 | TGCAGTGCTTATACAGGGAATTCTGGAGGCTACACCTTC | CSAYTGNSGGYTF
TRBJ2-3 | once | - | TRBV6-1 | TGTGCCAGCAGTGAAATAGTCCACTCTCCTAGCACAGATACGCAGTATTTT | CASSEIVHSPSTDTQYF
TRBJ1-5 | few | - | TRBV4-3 | TGCGCCAGCAGCCCGAGTCGGTTTCAGCCCCAGCATTTT | CASSPSRFQPQHF
TRBJ1-1 | few | TRBD1 | TRBV7-9 | TGTGCCAGCAGCAACACGGACAGGGTACATAGAGCTTTCTTT | CASSNTDRVHRAFF
TRBJ2-2 | few | TRBD2 | TRBV11-1 | TGTGCCAGCAGCCTGTCGACTAGCGGGAACCCACCGAACACCGGGGAGCTGTTTTTT | CASSLSTSGNPPNTGELFF
TRBJ2-1 | - | - | TRBV6-2/TRBV6-3 | TGTGCCAGCAGTTTACACGGGAGCTCCTACAATGAGCAGTTCTTC | CASSLHGSSYNEQFF
TRBJ2-7 | - | TRBD1 | TRBV5-5 | TGTGCCAGCAGCCCTCGACAGGGAATGTGGGAGCAGTACTTC | CASSPRQGMWEQYF
TRBJ2-7 | - | TRBD1 | TRBV5-1 | TGCGCCAGCAGCTTGGAGGGGACAGGGGTATACGAGCAGTACTTC | CASSLEGTGVYEQYF
TRBJ2-7 | - | - | TRBV4-2 | TGTGCCAGCAGCCAAGATCGAGGGGGGCCGCCCTACGAGCAGTACTTC | CASSQDRGGPPYEQYF
TRBJ2-1 | few | - | TRBV7-2 | TGTGCCAGCAGCTTAAACGCCGAGTTTGAGCAGTTCTTC | CASSLNAEFEQFF
TRBJ2-3 | - | TRBD1 | TRBV5-1 | TGCGCCAGCAGCTTGGGACAGGGGGACCCGTCCACAGATACGCAGTATTTT | CASSLGQGDPSTDTQYF
TRBJ1-1 | few | TRBD1 | TRBV5-5 | TGTGCCAGCAGCGATGGACAGGGATACACTGAAGCTTTCTTT | CASSDGQGYTEAFF
TRBJ1-2 | few | - | TRBV20-1 | TGCAGTGCTAGAGCTGGGGGCATCCTTGGAATCACCTTC | CSARAGGILGITF
TRBJ2-2 | - | - | TRBV5-1 | TGCGCCAGCAGCTTGAGTTCAGGGAAGTCGAACACCGGGGAGCTGTTTTTT | CASSLSSGKSNTGELFF
TRBJ2-5 | - | TRBD2 | TRBV20-1 | TGCAGTGCTAGAGTTCCCCTAGCGGGATCGGAGACCCAGTACTTC | CSARVPLAGSETQYF
TRBJ2-3 | - | - | TRBV4-1 | TGCGCCAGCAGCCAGGAACGAGATAAACGGGGAGATACGCAGTATTTT | CASSQERDKRGDTQYF
TRBJ1-5 | - | - | TRBV7-2 | TGTGCCAGCAGCTTTGGGCCGACCGGACAGCCCCAGCATTTT | CASSFGPTGQPQHF
TRBJ1-2 | few | - | TRBV4-1 | TGCGCCAGCAGCCAAGGACTACAGGGCAATTATGGCTACACCTTC | CASSQGLQGNYGYTF
TRBJ2-3 | - | TRBD2 | TRBV6-2/TRBV6-3 | TGTGCCAGCAGTGAGAGCAGACTAGCGCTTAGCACAGATACGCAGTATTTT | CASSESRLALSTDTQYF
TRBJ1-4 | - | - | TRBV5-1 | TGCGCCAGCAGCTTGGGGGGGCAGGGTGTCGAAAAACTGTTTTTT | CASSLGGQGVEKLFF
TRBJ2-7 | - | TRBD2 | TRBV5-6 | TGTGCCAGCAGCTTGTTAGCGGGGGAGGCCTACGAGCAGTACTTC | CASSLLAGEAYEQYF
TRBJ2-1 | many | TRBD2 | TRBV28 | TGTGCCAGCGACTACTCCGGGTACCGGGCGCTAGCGGGAGCAGGGCAGTTCTTC | CASDYSGYRALAGAGQFF
TRBJ2-3 | few | - | TRBV7-6 | TGTGCCAGCAGCTTGCGGCCACGCACAGATACGCAGTATTTT | CASSLRPRTDTQYF
TRBJ2-7 | - | - | TRBV24-1 | TGTGCCACCAGCTCAATGGCGGGGACGCCCTTCTACGAGCAGTACTTC | CATSSMAGTPFYEQYF
TRBJ2-2 | few | TRBD2 | TRBV12-3/TRBV12-4 | TGTGCCAGCAGTTTTGCTAGCGGGGTTACGAACACCGGGGAGCTGTTTTTT | CASSFASGVTNTGELFF
TRBJ2-1 | - | TRBD1 | TRBV20-1 | TGCAGTGCTAGACCTAGCGACAGGGGGCCCTACAATGAGCAGTTCTTC | CSARPSDRGPYNEQFF
TRBJ2-7 | - | - | TRBV3-1 | TGTGCCAGCAGTAGATCGGGAAACGAGCAGTACTTC | CASSRSGNEQYF
TRBJ2-2 | many | TRBD1 | TRBV7-3 | TGTGCCAGCAGTTCACAGGGGGCGGGCACCGGGGAGCTGTTTTTT | CASSSQGAGTGELFF
TRBJ2-2 | - | - | TRBV25-1 | TGTGCTAGTAAAGGGGCAAAGAACACCGGGGAGCTGTTTTTT | CASKGAKNTGELFF
TRBJ2-3 | few | - | TRBV7-8 | TGTGCCAGCAGCCCCATACAGGGAGGGGGGGGACCTTTATATACGCAGTATTTT | CASSPIQGGGGPLYTQYF
TRBJ1-2 | - | - | TRBV29-1 | TGCAGCGCCCCGGGCAGGGACTATGGCTACACCTTC | CSAPGRDYGYTF
TRBJ1-5 | - | TRBD1 | TRBV20-1 | TGCAGTGCTCTTGGGACAGGGCGGGCAAACCAGCCCCAGCATTTT | CSALGTGRANQPQHF
TRBJ2-4 | few | - | TRBV28 | TGTGCCAGCAGCAAAGGAGGGAGTGGAAAAAACATTCAGTACTTC | CASSKGGSGKNIQYF
TRBJ1-5 | - | - | TRBV27 | TGTGCCAGCAGTTCGACGCAATATAGCAATCAGCCCCAGCATTTT | CASSSTQYSNQPQHF
TRBJ2-3 | few | TRBD2 | TRBV7-8 | TGTGCCAGCAGCTTAGTCCCAGGACTAGCGGGGGATTCTAGCACAGATACGCAGTATTTT | CASSLVPGLAGDSSTDTQYF
TRBJ1-1 | - | - | TRBV12-3/TRBV12-4 | TGTGCCAGCAACTATCAGGGTGTAGCTGAAGCTTTCTTT | CASNYQGVAEAFF
TRBJ2-1 | - | - | TRBV29-1 | TGCAGCGTACCGAGAAGGACGGTCCCCAATGAGCAGTTCTTC | CSVPRRTVPNEQFF
TRBJ1-5 | few | TRBD1 | TRBV28 | TGTGCCAGCAGAGACGAACAGGGGGCAAATCAGCCCCAGCATTTT | CASRDEQGANQPQHF